This T cell receptor (beta chain) originates from a study of tumor-infiltrating lymphocytes in primary liver carcinoma. At the level of the study: The patient group consisted of men and women aged 30 to 69 years.

The CDR3 sequence is 15 residues long. Trimming removed 1 base from V and 3 bases from J, with 12 bases in between. CDR1 and CDR2 from the germline V gene are MNHEY and SVGAGI. The sample holds many counts of this clonotype. The antigen is undetermined. Overall study results and limits: A significantly higher top-250-clone fraction was found in tumors than in blood (p = 0.039).

Unsorted whole blood supplied the blood RNA, and germline DNA was isolated too. The template, about 510 ng total RNA, yielded TCR beta cDNA made with a constant-region primer. Generation of the TCR beta libraries relied on three nested multiplex PCR rounds using slightly modified ARM-PCR. Use of TRBV1-TRBV30 forward primers with a C-beta reverse primer characterized the first two PCR rounds, which lasted about 10 cycles each. MiXCR was run by TCRdb on the multiplex PCR reads, yielding one entry per CDR3 protein. The data contain about 350,000 distinct CDR3 sequences, around 60% of them singletons. This chain links TRBV6-5 with TRBJ1-2; D possibly corresponds to TRBD1 (5 bases). What was sequenced was peripheral blood. The source is a man between 40 and 49 years old with primary liver carcinoma and hepatitis B virus infection. CDR3 sequence reads: CASSYFLGADYGYTF. The CDR3 DNA reads TGTGCCAGCAGTTACTTTCTAGGGGCTGACTATGGCTACACCTTC.